This is a list of T cell receptor beta chains from one sample in a study of T cells in Graves' hyperthyroidism and ophthalmopathy. TCRdb fed the multiplex PCR reads into MiXCR, producing one record per CDR3 protein. Of about 370,000 distinct CDR3 sequences listed, roughly 15% were seen once; the top ten hold about 21%. Sequencing input: blood. Receptor source: a woman aged 60-70 years with Graves' ophthalmopathy. Each CDR3 is given with its conserved first and last residue. A D gene is named only where the DNA matches it firmly. The size entry is marked missing in some rows and otherwise reads once, few, many or a size class.

>14|TRBD1|.|TRBJ2-7|TRBV19
TGTGCCAGTAGTATGGGGACAGGGGGCTACGAGCAGTACTTC
CASSMGTGGYEQYF
>14|.|few|TRBJ1-3|TRBV12-3/TRBV12-4
TGTGCCAGCAGCCCCCGACTTGGCCGAAACACCATATATTTT
CASSPRLGRNTIYF
>9|.|.|TRBJ1-5|TRBV20-1
TGCAGTGCTAATCAGCCCCAGCATTTT
CSANQPQHF
>13|.|.|TRBJ1-2|TRBV20-1
TGCAGTGCCATGAACCGAAATAACTATGGCTACACCTTC
CSAMNRNNYGYTF
>15|.|few|TRBJ1-1|TRBV9
TGTGCCAGCAGCGTAGGGGCAGCAGAGAACACTGAAGCTTTCTTT
CASSVGAAENTEAFF
>16|TRBD2|few|TRBJ2-3|TRBV6-1
TGTGCCAGCAGTGGGACGACTAGCGCAAGCACAGATACGCAGTATTTT
CASSGTTSASTDTQYF
>16|TRBD2|many|TRBJ2-7|TRBV20-1
TGCAGTGCTAGACGGGGACTAGCGGGTAGTTCCTACGAGCAGTACTTC
CSARRGLAGSSYEQYF
>14|TRBD1|.|TRBJ2-4|TRBV12-3/TRBV12-4
TGTGCCAGCAGTCCTCGGACAGGAGTGGTCATTCAGTACTTC
CASSPRTGVVIQYF
>15|.|.|TRBJ2-3|TRBV5-5
TGTGCCAGCAGCTTGGCCTTTGTTAGCACAGATACGCAGTATTTT
CASSLAFVSTDTQYF
>13|.|.|TRBJ1-1|TRBV30
TGTGCCTGGGCCTCGGCCATGAACACTGAAGCTTTCTTT
CAWASAMNTEAFF
>14|.|few|TRBJ2-7|TRBV27
TGTGCCAGCAGTTTATCTTGGGAGTCCTACGAGCAGTACTTC
CASSLSWESYEQYF
>15|.|few|TRBJ2-2|TRBV20-1
TGCAGTGCTAGATCCGGGACAAGGAACACCGGGGAGCTGTTTTTT
CSARSGTRNTGELFF
>15|TRBD2|.|TRBJ2-1|TRBV7-8
TGTGCCAGCAGCCTAGGACTAGCGGGAGGGATTGAGCAGTTCTTC
CASSLGLAGGIEQFF
>17|.|.|TRBJ2-7|TRBV7-9
TGTGCCAGCAGCTCCTCTGTCATGGGCGCCTCATCCTACGAGCAGTACTTC
CASSSSVMGASSYEQYF
>16|TRBD2|.|TRBJ2-1|TRBV20-1
TGCAGTGCTACAGGGACTAGCGGGAGCACCTACAATGAGCAGTTCTTC
CSATGTSGSTYNEQFF
>13|.|few|TRBJ2-3|TRBV10-1
TGCGCCAGCAGCCGGGCATCCCCAGATACGCAGTATTTT
CASSRASPDTQYF
>12|.|many|TRBJ2-4|TRBV12-3/TRBV12-4
TGTGCCAGCACTCAGGGGTACGGCATTCAGTACTTC
CASTQGYGIQYF
>17|TRBD2|many|TRBJ2-1|TRBV18
TGTGCCAGCTCACGAGGACTAGCTGGGAGCTCCTACAATGAGCAGTTCTTC
CASSRGLAGSSYNEQFF
>17|.|.|TRBJ2-3|TRBV9
TGTGCCAGCAGCGTAGTAGGGGGGACAGCCGGCCCAGATACGCAGTATTTT
CASSVVGGTAGPDTQYF
>17|TRBD2|.|TRBJ2-2|TRBV11-2
TGTGCCAGCAGCCATAGCGGGAGGATACGAAACACCGGGGAGCTGTTTTTT
CASSHSGRIRNTGELFF
>16|TRBD2|few|TRBJ2-1|TRBV10-3
TGTGCCATCAGTGAAACTACGGCGGGAGGCCACAATGAGCAGCTCTTC
CAISETTAGGHNEQLF
>15|TRBD1|.|TRBJ1-1|TRBV7-9
TGTGCCAGCAACGCCCCGGGACAGGGGGCTGGTGCCGCTTTCTTT
CASNAPGQGAGAAFF
>12|.|many|TRBJ2-7|TRBV2
TGTGCCAGCAGCCCGGGCCGATACGAGCAGTACTTC
CASSPGRYEQYF
>13|.|many|TRBJ2-1|TRBV5-5
TGTGCCAGCAGCTTCGGCAGCTCCAATGAGCAGTTCTTC
CASSFGSSNEQFF
>15|TRBD1|many|TRBJ1-1|TRBV3-1
TGTGCCAGCAGCCAAGTTGCAGGGGGAAACACTGAAGCTTTCTTT
CASSQVAGGNTEAFF
>14|.|few|TRBJ1-5|TRBV6-1
TGTGCCAGCAGTGAAGTACAGGGAGATCAGCCCCAGCATTTT
CASSEVQGDQPQHF
>16|.|many|TRBJ2-3|TRBV7-9
TGTGCCAGCAGCTTAGGAATTAGCGGAGGTTCAGATACGCAGTATTTT
CASSLGISGGSDTQYF
>16|.|many|TRBJ1-1|TRBV18
TGTGCCAGCTCACCAGGGGACCAATACCGTGGGACTGAAGCTTTCTTT
CASSPGDQYRGTEAFF
>12|.|few|TRBJ1-3|TRBV7-9
TGTGCCAGCAGCCGGTCTGGAAACACCATATATTTT
CASSRSGNTIYF
>16|.|many|TRBJ2-3|TRBV3-1
TGTGCCAGCAGCCAAGGACAGAGCCTACTCACAGATACGCAGTATTTT
CASSQGQSLLTDTQYF
>15|TRBD2|many|TRBJ2-1|TRBV28
TGTGCCAGCAGCAGCCCGGCGGGGGAACGGGATGAGCAGTTCTTC
CASSSPAGERDEQFF
>13|TRBD2|.|TRBJ2-7|TRBV6-1
TGTGCCAGCACGGCGGGAGGGGTCTACGAGCAGTACTTC
CASTAGGVYEQYF
>17|.|.|TRBJ2-4|TRBV12-3/TRBV12-4
TGTGCCAGCAGTTCCCCAAGGGTGGGACTAGCCAAAAACATTCAGTACTTC
CASSSPRVGLAKNIQYF
>15|TRBD2|many|TRBJ2-5|TRBV2
TGTGCCAGCAGGAAACTAGCGGGGAGGGGAGAGACCCAGTACTTC
CASRKLAGRGETQYF
>13|.|few|TRBJ1-1|TRBV20-1
TGCAGTGCTAGCAGGGTAGGGGGCACTGAAGCTTTCTTT
CSASRVGGTEAFF
>13|.|many|TRBJ1-2|TRBV28
TGTGCCAGCAGCCTCCTACAGGGATATGGCTACACCTTC
CASSLLQGYGYTF
>20|TRBD1|many|TRBJ2-7|TRBV11-2
TGTGCCAGCAGCTTAGCGGGACAGGGGGCTTATCAGACGGTCTCCTACGAGCAGTACTTC
CASSLAGQGAYQTVSYEQYF
>17|TRBD2|few|TRBJ2-3|TRBV9
TGTGCCAGCAGCGCTAGCGGGAGGCCCTGGGGCACAGATACGCAGTATTTT
CASSASGRPWGTDTQYF
>16|.|many|TRBJ2-5|TRBV7-9
TGTGCCAGCAAGCCGACGGAGGCGAACCCCCAAGAGACCCAGTACTTC
CASKPTEANPQETQYF
>12|TRBD2|.|TRBJ2-1|TRBV9
TGTGCCAGCAGCGTAGTCTCGGGAGGGCTGTTCTTC
CASSVVSGGLFF
>15|TRBD1|few|TRBJ1-4|TRBV20-1
TGCAGTGCTAGCCTTGGACAGGGCAGGAGTGAAAAACTGTTTTTT
CSASLGQGRSEKLFF
>15|.|.|TRBJ2-7|TRBV6-5
TGTGCCAGCAGTTACTCGGCCCTGAGCTCCTACGAGCAGTACTTC
CASSYSALSSYEQYF
>14|TRBD1|.|TRBJ1-1|TRBV7-8
TGTGCCAGCAGCTATACCGGGACAGGGGGCAAGGCTTTCTTT
CASSYTGTGGKAFF
>14|TRBD2|many|TRBJ2-1|TRBV7-2
TGTGCCAGCAGCTTCGGGGGAGGGGTTGATGAGCAGTTCTTC
CASSFGGGVDEQFF
>15|.|many|TRBJ1-2|TRBV5-1
TGCGCCAGCAGCCGCGATGGACCTTCTAGCTATGGCTACACCTTC
CASSRDGPSSYGYTF
>15|.|many|TRBJ2-1|TRBV29-1
TGCAGCGTTGAAGATCGTCTGAGCACCTACAATGAGCAGTTCTTC
CSVEDRLSTYNEQFF